One sample yielded the 22 T cell receptor beta chains listed below, sequenced in a study of blood T cells in healthy people across ages. Primed by a sample-barcoded 5' primer and a J-beta primer mix, a second PCR proceeded for 7 to 11 cycles. TCRdb redid the calling of the 5' RACE reads with MiXCR, one entry per CDR3 protein. The sample shows roughly 1,700,000 distinct CDR3 sequences, approximately 28% of them seen only once. The sample was blood. The origin of the receptors is a woman younger than 45 in good health.

A few counts support this clonotype. The chain is built from TRBV29-1 and TRBJ2-3; 10 positions agree with TRBD2. The CDR3 runs 15 residues. CDR1 and CDR2 (germline): SQVTM, ANQGSEA. The ends lost 4 bases at V and 0 bases at J; junction bases unmatched: 4. This chain's CDR3 is CSVVVAGGSTDTQYF. The CDR3 nucleotides are TGCAGCGTTGTGGTAGCGGGGGGTAGCACAGATACGCAGTATTTT.

This chain links TRBV20-1 with TRBJ2-5, with TRBD1 matching 8 bases. This CDR3 spans 17 amino acids. Germline assignment: CDR1 DFQATT and CDR2 SNEGSKA (reference sequence). The J segment lost 1 base and the V segment lost 0 bases, leaving 10 bases of the junction unmatched. The CDR3 sequence is CSARDLGTGGRQETQYF. The CDR3 nucleotides are TGCAGTGCTAGAGATCTCGGGACAGGAGGCCGCCAAGAGACCCAGTACTTC.

This clonotype showed up many times. The V call is TRBV4-3, the J call TRBJ2-3; unclear D gene. In germline, CDR1 is LGHNA, CDR2 YSLEER. The CDR3 covers 13 residues. Trimming took off 1 base at V and 4 bases at J, with 6 bases between the two ends. This CDR3 reads CASSQGSPDTQYF. The DNA of the CDR3 is TGCGCCAGCAGCCAAGGGTCCCCAGATACGCAGTATTTT.

This clonotype was observed a handful of times. The chain carries TRBV5-1 and TRBJ1-1; no reliable D call. Germline V gene sequence: CDR1 SGHRS, CDR2 YFSETQ. Deletions cut 4 bases from V and 1 base from J, with 17 bases between. This CDR3 spans 16 amino acids. CDR3 in DNA: TGCGCCAGCAGCCCTGGCATGCCCTCCCGGAACACTGAAGCTTTCTTT. Amino acids: CASSPGMPSRNTEAFF.

In nucleotides, the CDR3 is TGTGCCAGCAGCTTGGAGGGAGAGGGGGCGGCTGGGGCCAACGTCCTGACTTTC. Its translation is CASSLEGEGAAGANVLTF. The chain couples TRBV13 to TRBJ2-6; D is possibly TRBD1 (7 bases). This CDR3 contains 18 residues. Germline values: CDR1 PRHDT, CDR2 FYEKMQ (reference sequence). Trimming cost V 3 bases and J 2 bases, with 17 bases left between them.

The V call is TRBV20-1, the J call TRBJ2-1; TRBD2 agrees at 8 bases. This CDR3 is built from 15 residues. The junction had 6 bases not matched to a gene; V was cut back by 0 bases and J by 5 bases. CDR1 is DFQATT, CDR2 SNEGSKA, per germline (reference sequence). The CDR3 DNA reads as TGCAGTGCTAGAGAGGCTAGCGGGCCAAACAATGAGCAGTTCTTC. Translated: CSAREASGPNNEQFF.

This clonotype appeared a single time. The chain joins TRBV2 to TRBJ2-5; D is ambiguous. CDR1 is SNHLY and CDR2 is FYNNEI in the germline V gene. CDR3 length equals 12 residues. V lost 6 bases, J lost 3 bases, and 8 bases lay in between. The CDR3 here is CASSGQKETQYF. CDR3 nucleotides: TGTGCCAGCAGCGGTCAGAAAGAGACCCAGTACTTC. Full variable domain (missing parts from reference TRBV2 and TRBJ2-5): EPEVTQTPSHQVTQMGQEVILRCVPISNHLYFYWYRQILGQKVEFLVSFYNNEISEKSEIFDDQFSVERPDGSNFTLKIRSTKLEDSAMYFCASSGQKETQYFGPGTRLLVL.

This clonotype was detected only a few times. A much larger clonotype is one base distant, so this may be a read error. The chain links TRBV3-1 to TRBJ2-3, with unresolved D. Germline V gene data show CDR1 as LGHDT and CDR2 as YNNKEL (reference sequence). V was cut by 2 bases and J by 6 bases, with 6 bases left in between. This CDR3 has 12 residues. The CDR3: CASSQFGDTQYF. DNA of the CDR3: TGTGCCAGCAGCCAATTCGGGGATACGCAGTATTTT.

This chain connects TRBV30 to TRBJ2-5; weak D call: TRBD2 (5 bases). The CDR3 contains 12 residues. From germline, CDR1 is GTSNPN and CDR2 SVGIG (reference sequence). Trimming removed 8 bases at V and 2 bases at J, with 12 bases between. CDR3 region: CARGLFQETQYF. CDR3 bases: TGTGCCCGAGGACTCTTTCAAGAGACCCAGTACTTC.

This clonotype was counted only a few times. A much larger clone differs by one base, so this may be a read error. V is TRBV5-5 and J is TRBJ2-5; weak D call: TRBD1 (5 bases). The germline gives CDR1 SGHKS, CDR2 YYEKEE (reference sequence). CDR3 length: 15 residues. The V end was cut by 0 bases, the J end by 4 bases, with 13 bases between. The CDR3 DNA reads as TGTGCCAGCAGCTTGGAGCAGGGATCAGGAGAGACCCAGTACTTC. Translating it yields CASSLEQGSGETQYF.

Details on this clonotype: This sequence may be a read error, since a much larger clone differs from it by one base. This chain uses TRBV6-1 with TRBJ2-7; 7 bases are a match to TRBD1. This CDR3 region has 14 residues. The junction had 12 bases not matched to a gene; V was cut back by 9 bases and J by 4 bases. The germline gives CDR1 MNHNS, CDR2 SASEGT. CDR3 in amino acids: CASFTGDPPYEQYF. CDR3 sequence (DNA): TGTGCCAGTTTTACAGGGGACCCACCTTACGAGCAGTACTTC.

CDR3 residues: CASRSGGARETQYF. In DNA form, the CDR3 reads TGTGCCAGCCGAAGCGGGGGGGCCCGGGAGACCCAGTACTTC. The gene calls are TRBV3-1 and TRBJ2-5, with 10 bases fitting TRBD2. V dropped 8 bases and J dropped 5; count of bases not matched to a gene: 8. Germline-derived CDR1 and CDR2 are LGHDT and YNNKEL (reference sequence). CDR3 size: 14 residues.

This clonotype was picked up one time. Since a much larger clone is just one base distant, this may be a read error. The J gene is TRBJ1-5, the V gene TRBV10-3; 9 bases agree with TRBD1. Germline CDR1 and CDR2: ENHRY and SYGVKD. The junction had 10 bases not matched to a gene; V was cut back by 4 bases and J by 9 bases. The CDR3 covers 15 residues. The CDR3 nucleotides read TGTGCCATCAGTGCTGCGGACAGGGGATGCGCGCCCCAGCATTTT. Translated: CAISAADRGCAPQHF.

Worth noting for this clonotype: This clone may be a read error of a much larger clone one base away. CDR3 protein: CGVEESGMETQYF. The CDR3 region has the DNA TGCGGCGTTGAAGAAAGCGGTATGGAGACCCAGTACTTC. The rearrangement uses TRBV29-1 and TRBJ2-7; maybe TRBD2 (5 bases). The J call is uncertain, as TRBJ2-5 better fits the DNA end. This CDR3 comprises 13 residues. CDR1 and CDR2 from the germline V gene are SQVTM and ANQGSEA.

The genes are TRBV3-1 and TRBJ2-7, with D hard to call. CDR1 LGHDT and CDR2 YNNKEL come from the germline V gene (reference sequence). The V end lost 1 base, the J end lost 2 bases, and 15 bases lay between the germline ends. The length of the CDR3 is 16 residues. In DNA, the CDR3 is TGTGCCAGCAGCCAAGGCAGTATCGTTCAGGCCTACGAGCAGTACTTC. It translates to CASSQGSIVQAYEQYF.

This clonotype was recorded many times. The rearrangement uses TRBV9 and TRBJ1-2, with 7 bases identical to TRBD1. The CDR3 consists of 14 residues. The V gene end was trimmed by 3 bases and the J gene end by 4 bases; junction bases not matched to a gene: 6. The germline gives CDR1 SGDLS, CDR2 YYNGEE. CDR3 amino acids: CASSDPGQSYGYTF. The CDR3 bases are TGTGCCAGCAGCGACCCGGGACAGTCCTATGGCTACACCTTC.

This clonotype was picked up a small number of times. The chain is built from TRBV9 and TRBJ1-1; TRBD1 matches 7 bases. CDR1 and CDR2 from the germline V gene are SGDLS and YYNGEE. The CDR3 spans 14 residues. The V segment lost 3 bases and the J segment 6 bases; nucleotides outside the gene matches: 8. The CDR3 sequence: CASSGGQPWAEAFF. CDR3 DNA: TGTGCCAGCAGCGGGGGACAGCCGTGGGCTGAAGCTTTCTTT.

The V call is TRBV11-2, the J call TRBJ2-3; TRBD2 matches 8 bases. This CDR3 is built from 14 residues. From germline, CDR1 is SGHAT and CDR2 FQNNGV. Trimming removed 5 bases from V and 3 bases from J; junction bases left unmatched: 4. In DNA form, the CDR3 reads TGTGCCAGCAGCCGTAGCGGGGAGACAGATACGCAGTATTTT. It is translated as CASSRSGETDTQYF.

With respect to this clonotype: This may come from a read error, since a much larger clone is one base off. The chain is built from TRBV4-1 and TRBJ2-4; D unresolved. The germline CDR1 and CDR2 sequences are MGHRA and YSYEKL. The CDR3 contains 18 residues. The CDR3 protein is CASRQGDPRALAKNIQYF. The CDR3 coding sequence is TGCGCCAGCAGGCAAGGAGACCCCCGGGCGCTGGCCAAAAACATTCAGTACTTC.

This chain connects TRBV7-6 to TRBJ1-1; 8 nucleotides line up with TRBD1. Germline V lookup: CDR1 SGHVS, CDR2 FNYEAQ. The CDR3 sequence is 14 residues long. J lost 7 bases, V lost 1 base, and 5 bases had no gene match. The CDR3 nucleotides are TGTGCCAGCAGCTTAGGGACAGGGAGGGTTGAAGCTTTCTTT. Translated, it gives CASSLGTGRVEAFF.

The genes are TRBV28 and TRBJ2-5; TRBD2 matches 12 bases. Near its end, the DNA agrees better with TRBJ2-7, so the J call may be wrong. There are 15 residues in the CDR3. In germline, CDR1 is MDHEN, CDR2 SYDVKM. In DNA, the CDR3 is TGTGCCAGCATAGACCGGACTAGCGGGGTCTACGAGCAGTACTTC. Encoded protein: CASIDRTSGVYEQYF.

This clonotype was counted ten times or more. The CDR3 region is CSAPDRGNHEQYF. CDR3 in DNA: TGCAGTGCCCCGGACAGGGGTAACCACGAGCAGTACTTC. The rearrangement joins TRBV20-1 to TRBJ2-7; 9 bases align to TRBD1. Losses at the gene ends were 6 bases for V and 5 bases for J; bases not matched to a gene: 8. CDR1 is DFQATT and CDR2 is SNEGSKA in the germline V gene (reference sequence). The CDR3 totals 13 residues.